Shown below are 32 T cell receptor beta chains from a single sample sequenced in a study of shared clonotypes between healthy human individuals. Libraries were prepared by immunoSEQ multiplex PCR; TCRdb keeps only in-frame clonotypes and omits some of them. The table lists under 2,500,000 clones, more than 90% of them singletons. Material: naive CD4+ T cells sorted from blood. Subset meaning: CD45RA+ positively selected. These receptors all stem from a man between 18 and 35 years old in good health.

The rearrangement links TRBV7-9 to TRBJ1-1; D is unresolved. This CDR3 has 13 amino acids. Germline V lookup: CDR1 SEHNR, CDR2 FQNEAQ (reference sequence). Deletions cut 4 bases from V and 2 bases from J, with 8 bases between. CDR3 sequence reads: CASSSIPNTEAFF. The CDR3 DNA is TGTGCCAGCAGCTCCATACCCAACACTGAAGCTTTCTTT. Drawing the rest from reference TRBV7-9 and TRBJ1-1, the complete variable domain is DTGVSQNPRHKITKRGQNVTFRCDPISEHNRLYWYRQTLGQGPEFLTYFQNEAQLEKSRLLSDRFSAERPKGSFSTLEIQRTEQGDSAMYLCASSSIPNTEAFFGQGTRLTVV.

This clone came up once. CDR3: CASSYGVLRTDTQYF. CDR3 coding DNA: TGTGCCAGCTCCTACGGGGTCCTTCGGACAGATACGCAGTATTTT. The chain uses TRBV6-5 and TRBJ2-3; the D gene is possibly TRBD2 (5 bases). This CDR3 contains 15 residues. The V end lost 8 bases, the J end lost 3 bases, and 18 bases lay between the germline ends. In germline, CDR1 is MNHEY, CDR2 SVGAGI.

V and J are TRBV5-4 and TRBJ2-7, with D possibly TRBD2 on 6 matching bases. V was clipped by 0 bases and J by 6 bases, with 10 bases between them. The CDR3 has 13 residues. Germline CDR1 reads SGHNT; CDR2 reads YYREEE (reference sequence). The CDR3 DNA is TGTGCCAGCAGCTTGGCCGGCGGGGTCGAGCAGTACTTC. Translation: CASSLAGGVEQYF.

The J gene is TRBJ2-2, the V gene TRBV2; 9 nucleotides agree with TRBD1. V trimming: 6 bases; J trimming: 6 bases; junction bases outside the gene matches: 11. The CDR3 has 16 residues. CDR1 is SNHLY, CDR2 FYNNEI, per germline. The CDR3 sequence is CASSYWTGEFSGELFF. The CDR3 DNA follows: TGTGCCAGCAGCTACTGGACAGGGGAGTTTTCCGGGGAGCTGTTTTTT.

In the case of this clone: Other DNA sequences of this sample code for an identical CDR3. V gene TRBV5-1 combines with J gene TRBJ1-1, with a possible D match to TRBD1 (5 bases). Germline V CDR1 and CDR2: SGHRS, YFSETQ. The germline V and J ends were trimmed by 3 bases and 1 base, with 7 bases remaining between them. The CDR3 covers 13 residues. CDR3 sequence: CASSWGRNTEAFF. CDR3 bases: TGCGCCAGCAGCTGGGGCAGGAACACTGAAGCTTTCTTT.

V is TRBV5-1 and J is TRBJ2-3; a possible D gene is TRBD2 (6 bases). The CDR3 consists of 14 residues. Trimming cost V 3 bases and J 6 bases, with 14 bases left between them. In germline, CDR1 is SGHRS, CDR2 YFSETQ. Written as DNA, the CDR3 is TGCGCCAGCAGCTACGGACTACCGTCGGATACGCAGTATTTT. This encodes CASSYGLPSDTQYF.

The CDR3 is CASSFSQGAASPLHF. The DNA of the CDR3 is TGTGCCAGCAGTTTCTCACAGGGGGCGGCTTCACCCCTCCACTTT. The V call is TRBV27, the J call TRBJ1-6; 9 nucleotides align to TRBD1. The germline V gene encodes CDR1 MNHEY and CDR2 SMNVEV (reference sequence). V dropped 3 bases and J dropped 9; count of bases not matched to a gene: 6. The CDR3 totals 15 residues.

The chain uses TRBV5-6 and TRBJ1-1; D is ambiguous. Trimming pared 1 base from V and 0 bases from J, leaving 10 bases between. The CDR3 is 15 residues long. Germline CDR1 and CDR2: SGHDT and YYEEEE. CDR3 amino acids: CASSLNQVMNTEAFF. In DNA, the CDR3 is TGTGCCAGCAGCTTGAACCAGGTAATGAACACTGAAGCTTTCTTT.

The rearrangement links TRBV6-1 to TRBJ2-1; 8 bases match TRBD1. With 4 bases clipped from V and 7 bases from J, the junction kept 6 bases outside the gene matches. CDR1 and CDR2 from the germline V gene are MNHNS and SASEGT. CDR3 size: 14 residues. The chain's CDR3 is CASSVWRQGNEQFF. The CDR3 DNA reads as TGTGCCAGCAGTGTATGGCGACAGGGGAATGAGCAGTTCTTC.

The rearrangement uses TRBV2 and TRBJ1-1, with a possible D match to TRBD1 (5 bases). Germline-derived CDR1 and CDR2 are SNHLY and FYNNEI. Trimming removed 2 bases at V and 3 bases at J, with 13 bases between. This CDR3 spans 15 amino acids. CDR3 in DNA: TGTGCCAGCAGTGAATTAGAGGTAGGGGACACTGAAGCTTTCTTT. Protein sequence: CASSELEVGDTEAFF.

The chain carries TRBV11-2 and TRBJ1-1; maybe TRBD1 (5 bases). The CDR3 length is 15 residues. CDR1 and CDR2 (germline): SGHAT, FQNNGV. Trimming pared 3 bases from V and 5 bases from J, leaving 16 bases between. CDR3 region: CASSLVYGGRTEAFF. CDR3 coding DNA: TGTGCCAGCAGCTTGGTCTATGGGGGGAGGACTGAAGCTTTCTTT.

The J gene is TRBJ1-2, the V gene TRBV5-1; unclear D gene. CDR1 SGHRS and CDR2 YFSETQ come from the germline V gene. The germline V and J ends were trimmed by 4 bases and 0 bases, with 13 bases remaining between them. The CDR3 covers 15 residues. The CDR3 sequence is CASSPTDGPNYGYTF. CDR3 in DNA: TGCGCCAGCAGCCCAACGGACGGCCCTAACTATGGCTACACCTTC.

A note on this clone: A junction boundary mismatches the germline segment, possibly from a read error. CDR3 bases: TGTGCCAGCAGTGGAATAGCCTCCGAGACCCGGTACTTC. Protein: CASSGIASETRYF. The chain joins TRBV2 to TRBJ2-5, with D hard to call. There are 13 residues in the CDR3. Germline CDR1 is SNHLY and CDR2 is FYNNEI.

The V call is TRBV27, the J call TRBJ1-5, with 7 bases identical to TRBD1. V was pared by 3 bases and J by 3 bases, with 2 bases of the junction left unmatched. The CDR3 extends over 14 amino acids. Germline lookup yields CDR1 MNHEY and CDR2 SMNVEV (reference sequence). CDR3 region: CASSLDRYNQPQHF. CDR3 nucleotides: TGTGCCAGCAGTTTGGACAGGTACAATCAGCCCCAGCATTTT.

CDR3: CASSSPGGVGETQYF. The CDR3 DNA follows: TGTGCCAGCAGTAGCCCCGGCGGTGTGGGGGAGACCCAGTACTTC. The chain joins TRBV28 to TRBJ2-5; no firm D call. CDR1 is MDHEN and CDR2 is SYDVKM in the germline V gene. The CDR3 has 15 residues. Between the trimmed V and J ends, which lost 5 bases and 5 bases, there was a span of 18 bases.

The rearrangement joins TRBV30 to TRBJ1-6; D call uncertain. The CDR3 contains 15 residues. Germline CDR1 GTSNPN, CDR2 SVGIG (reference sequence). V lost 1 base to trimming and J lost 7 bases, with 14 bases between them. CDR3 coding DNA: TGTGCCTGGAGTGCCGAGAAGTACACGAATTCACCCCTCCACTTT. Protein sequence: CAWSAEKYTNSPLHF.

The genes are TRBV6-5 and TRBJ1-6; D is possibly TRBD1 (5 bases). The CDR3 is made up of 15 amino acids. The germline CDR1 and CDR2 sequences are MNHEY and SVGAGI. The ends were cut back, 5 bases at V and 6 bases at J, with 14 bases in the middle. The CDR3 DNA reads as TGTGCCAGCAGTCCCTCCGGGGCAGGTAATTCACCCCTCCACTTT. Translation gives CASSPSGAGNSPLHF.

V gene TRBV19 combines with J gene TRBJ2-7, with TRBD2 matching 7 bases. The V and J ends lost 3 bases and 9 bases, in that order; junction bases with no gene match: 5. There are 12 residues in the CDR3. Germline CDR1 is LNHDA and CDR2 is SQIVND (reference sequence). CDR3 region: CASSMSVAGQYF. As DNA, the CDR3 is TGTGCCAGTAGTATGTCCGTAGCGGGGCAGTACTTC.

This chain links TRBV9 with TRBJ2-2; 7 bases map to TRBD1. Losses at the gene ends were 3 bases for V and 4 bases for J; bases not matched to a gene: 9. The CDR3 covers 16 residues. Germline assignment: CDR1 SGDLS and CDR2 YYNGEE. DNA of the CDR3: TGTGCCAGCAGCGCACAGGGCCACAGGGGCACCGGGGAGCTGTTTTTT. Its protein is CASSAQGHRGTGELFF.

The CDR3 loop reads CASKITGLQETQYF. CDR3 DNA sequence: TGCGCCAGCAAGATAACAGGGCTTCAAGAGACCCAGTACTTC. The chain couples TRBV5-1 to TRBJ2-5; a weak D match, TRBD1 (6 bases). This CDR3 spans 14 amino acids. Germline V gene data show CDR1 as SGHRS and CDR2 as YFSETQ. V was shortened by 6 bases and J by 2 bases, with 14 bases between the two germline ends.

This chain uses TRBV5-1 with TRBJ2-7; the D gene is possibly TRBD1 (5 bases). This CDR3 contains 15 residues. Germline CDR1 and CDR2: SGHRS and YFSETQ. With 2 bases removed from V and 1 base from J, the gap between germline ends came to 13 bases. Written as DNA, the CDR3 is TGCGCCAGCAGCTTCCTGACAGACGATTCCTACGAGCAGTACTTC. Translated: CASSFLTDDSYEQYF.

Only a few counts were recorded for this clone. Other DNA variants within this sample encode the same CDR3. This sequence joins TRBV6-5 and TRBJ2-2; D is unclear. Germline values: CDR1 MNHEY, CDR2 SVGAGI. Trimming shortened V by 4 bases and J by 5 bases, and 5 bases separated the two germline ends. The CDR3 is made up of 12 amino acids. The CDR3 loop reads CASSSTTGELFF. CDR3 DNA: TGTGCCAGCAGTTCGACGACCGGGGAGCTGTTTTTT.

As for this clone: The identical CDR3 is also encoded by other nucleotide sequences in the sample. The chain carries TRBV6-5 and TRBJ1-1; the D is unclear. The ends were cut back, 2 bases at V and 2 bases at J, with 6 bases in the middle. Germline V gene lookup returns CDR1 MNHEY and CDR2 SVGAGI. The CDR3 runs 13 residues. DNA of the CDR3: TGTGCCAGCAGTTACCTCCAAAACACTGAAGCTTTCTTT. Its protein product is CASSYLQNTEAFF.

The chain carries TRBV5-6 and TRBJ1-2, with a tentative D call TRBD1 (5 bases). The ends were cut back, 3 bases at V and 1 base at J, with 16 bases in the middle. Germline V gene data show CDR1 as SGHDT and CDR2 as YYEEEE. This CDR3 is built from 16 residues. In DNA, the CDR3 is TGTGCCAGCAGCTATTCCCCTTTAGGGGTTAACTATGGCTACACCTTC. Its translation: CASSYSPLGVNYGYTF.

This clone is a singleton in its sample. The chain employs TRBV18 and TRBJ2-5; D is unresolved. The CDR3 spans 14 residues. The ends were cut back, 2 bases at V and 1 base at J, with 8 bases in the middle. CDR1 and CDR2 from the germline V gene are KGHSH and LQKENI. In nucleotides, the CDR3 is TGTGCCAGCTCACCAGGTGAGATCCAAGAGACCCAGTACTTC. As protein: CASSPGEIQETQYF.

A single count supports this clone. This CDR3 is CASSPQAQSSGNTIYF. The CDR3 coding sequence is TGTGCCAGCTCACCACAGGCACAGAGCTCTGGAAACACCATATATTTT. The V and J genes are TRBV18 and TRBJ1-3; D is ambiguous. V lost 1 base, J lost 0 bases, and 10 bases lay in between. This CDR3 is 16 amino acids long. Germline V gene lookup returns CDR1 KGHSH and CDR2 LQKENI.

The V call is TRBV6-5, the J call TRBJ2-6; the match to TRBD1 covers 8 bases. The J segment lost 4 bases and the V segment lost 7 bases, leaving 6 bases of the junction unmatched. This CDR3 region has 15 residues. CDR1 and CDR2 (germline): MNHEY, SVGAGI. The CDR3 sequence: CASTTGARGANVLTF. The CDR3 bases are TGTGCCAGCACGACAGGGGCGAGGGGGGCCAACGTCCTGACTTTC.

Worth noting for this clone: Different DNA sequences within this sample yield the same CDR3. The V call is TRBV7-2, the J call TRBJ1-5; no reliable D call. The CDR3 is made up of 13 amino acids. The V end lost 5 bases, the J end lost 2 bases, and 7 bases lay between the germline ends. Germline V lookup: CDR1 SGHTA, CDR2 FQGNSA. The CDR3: CASSPLGNQPQHF. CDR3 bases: TGTGCCAGCAGCCCATTGGGCAATCAGCCCCAGCATTTT.

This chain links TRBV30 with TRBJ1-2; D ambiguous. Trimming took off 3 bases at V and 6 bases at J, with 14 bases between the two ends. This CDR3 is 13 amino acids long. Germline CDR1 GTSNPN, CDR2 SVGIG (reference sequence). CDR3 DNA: TGTGCCTGGAGAGCCCCCCCGGTGCATGGCTACACCTTC. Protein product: CAWRAPPVHGYTF.

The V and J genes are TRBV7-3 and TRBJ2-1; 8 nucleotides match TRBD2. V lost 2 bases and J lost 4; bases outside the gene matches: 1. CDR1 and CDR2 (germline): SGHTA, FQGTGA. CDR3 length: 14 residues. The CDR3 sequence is CASSLLAGYNEQFF. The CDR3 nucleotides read TGTGCCAGCAGCTTACTAGCGGGTTACAATGAGCAGTTCTTC.

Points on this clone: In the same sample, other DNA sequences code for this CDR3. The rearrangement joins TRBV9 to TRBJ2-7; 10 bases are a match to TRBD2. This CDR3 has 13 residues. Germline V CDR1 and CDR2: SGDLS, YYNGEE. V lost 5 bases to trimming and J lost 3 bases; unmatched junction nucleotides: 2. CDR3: CASSLAGGYEQYF. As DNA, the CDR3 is TGTGCCAGCAGTTTAGCGGGGGGCTACGAGCAGTACTTC.

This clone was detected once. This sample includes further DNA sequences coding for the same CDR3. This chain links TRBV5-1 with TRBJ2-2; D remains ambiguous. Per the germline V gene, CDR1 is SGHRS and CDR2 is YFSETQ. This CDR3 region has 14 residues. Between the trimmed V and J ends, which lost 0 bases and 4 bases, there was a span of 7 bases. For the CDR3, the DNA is TGCGCCAGCAGCTTGGAGGGCCGCACCGGGGAGCTGTTTTTT. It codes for CASSLEGRTGELFF.